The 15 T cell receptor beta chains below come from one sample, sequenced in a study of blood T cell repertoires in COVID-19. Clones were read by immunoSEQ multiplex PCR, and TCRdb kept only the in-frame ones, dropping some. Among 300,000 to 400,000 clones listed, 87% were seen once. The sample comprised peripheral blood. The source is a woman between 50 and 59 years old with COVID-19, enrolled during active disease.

In DNA form, the CDR3 reads TGTGCCACCAGTGATCTCACTAGCGGGAGGGGGCCCCTCTACACAGATACGCAGTATTTT. Its protein product is CATSDLTSGRGPLYTDTQYF. The chain joins TRBV24-1 to TRBJ2-3, with 13 bases lining up with TRBD2. The CDR3 has 20 amino acids. V was pared by 3 bases and J by 2 bases, with 13 bases of the junction left unmatched. Germline values: CDR1 KGHDR, CDR2 SFDVKD.

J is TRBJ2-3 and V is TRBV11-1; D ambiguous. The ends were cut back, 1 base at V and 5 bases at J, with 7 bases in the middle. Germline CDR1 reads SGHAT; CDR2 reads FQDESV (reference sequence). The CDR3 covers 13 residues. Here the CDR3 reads CASSLDYGDTQYF. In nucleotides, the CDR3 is TGTGCCAGCAGCTTAGATTACGGAGATACGCAGTATTTT.

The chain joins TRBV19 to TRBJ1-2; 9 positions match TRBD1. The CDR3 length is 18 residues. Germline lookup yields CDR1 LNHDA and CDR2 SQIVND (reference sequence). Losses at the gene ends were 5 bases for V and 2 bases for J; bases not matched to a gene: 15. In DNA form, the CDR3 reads TGTGCCAGTAGTCCGGGGACAGGGAAACTCGATCCAAACTATGGCTACACCTTC. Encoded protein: CASSPGTGKLDPNYGYTF.

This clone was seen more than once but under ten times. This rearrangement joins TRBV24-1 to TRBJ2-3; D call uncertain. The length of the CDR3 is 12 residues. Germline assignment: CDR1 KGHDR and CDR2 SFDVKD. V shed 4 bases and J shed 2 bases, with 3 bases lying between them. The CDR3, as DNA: TGTGCCACCAGTGACTTCACAGATACGCAGTATTTT. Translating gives CATSDFTDTQYF.

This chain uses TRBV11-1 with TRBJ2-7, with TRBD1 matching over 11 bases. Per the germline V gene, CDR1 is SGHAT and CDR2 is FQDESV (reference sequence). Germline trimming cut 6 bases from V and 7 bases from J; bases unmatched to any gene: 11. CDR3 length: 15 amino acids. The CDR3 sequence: CASSPDRGPLREQYF. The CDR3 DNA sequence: TGTGCCAGCAGTCCGGACAGGGGGCCGTTGAGAGAGCAGTACTTC.

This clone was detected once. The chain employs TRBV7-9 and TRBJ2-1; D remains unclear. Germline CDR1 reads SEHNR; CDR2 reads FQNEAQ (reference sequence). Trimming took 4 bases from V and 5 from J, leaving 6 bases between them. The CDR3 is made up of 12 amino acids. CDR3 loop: CASSYLHNEQFF. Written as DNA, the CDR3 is TGTGCCAGCAGCTACCTACACAATGAGCAGTTCTTC.

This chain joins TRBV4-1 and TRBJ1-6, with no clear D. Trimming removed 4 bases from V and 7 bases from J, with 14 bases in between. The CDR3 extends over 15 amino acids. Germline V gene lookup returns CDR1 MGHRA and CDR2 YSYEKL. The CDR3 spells CASSPVWSSNSPLHF. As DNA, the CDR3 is TGCGCCAGCAGCCCAGTGTGGTCGTCCAATTCACCCCTCCACTTT.

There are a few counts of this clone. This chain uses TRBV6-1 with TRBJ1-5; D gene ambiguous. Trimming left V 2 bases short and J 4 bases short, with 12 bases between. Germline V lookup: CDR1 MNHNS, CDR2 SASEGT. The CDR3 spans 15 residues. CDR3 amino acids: CASSERGIGNQPQHF. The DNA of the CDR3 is TGTGCCAGCAGTGAACGGGGAATCGGGAATCAGCCCCAGCATTTT.

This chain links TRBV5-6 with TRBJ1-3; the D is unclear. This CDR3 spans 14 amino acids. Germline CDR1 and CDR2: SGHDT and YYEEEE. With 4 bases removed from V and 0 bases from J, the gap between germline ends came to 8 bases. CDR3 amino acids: CASSRTVSGNTIYF. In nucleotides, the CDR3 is TGTGCCAGCAGCCGGACTGTCTCTGGAAACACCATATATTTT. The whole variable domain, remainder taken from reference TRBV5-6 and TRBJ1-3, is DAGVTQSPTHLIKTRGQQVTLRCSPKSGHDTVSWYQQALGQGPQFIFQYYEEEERQRGNFPDRFSGHQFPNYSSELNVNALLLGDSALYLCASSRTVSGNTIYFGEGSWLTVV.

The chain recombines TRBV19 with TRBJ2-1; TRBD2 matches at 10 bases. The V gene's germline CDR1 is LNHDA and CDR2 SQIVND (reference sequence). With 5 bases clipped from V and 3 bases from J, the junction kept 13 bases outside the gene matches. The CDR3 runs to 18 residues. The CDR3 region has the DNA TGTGCCAGTAGTTTCTTTAGTTCGGGACTAGCGAGCTACAATGAGCAGTTCTTC. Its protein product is CASSFFSSGLASYNEQFF.

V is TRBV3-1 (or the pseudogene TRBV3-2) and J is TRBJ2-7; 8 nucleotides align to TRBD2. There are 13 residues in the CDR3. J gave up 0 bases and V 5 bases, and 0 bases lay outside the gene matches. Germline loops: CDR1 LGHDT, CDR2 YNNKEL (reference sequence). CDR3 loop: CASSGTSSYEQYF. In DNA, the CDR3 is TGTGCCAGCAGCGGGACTAGCTCCTACGAGCAGTACTTC.

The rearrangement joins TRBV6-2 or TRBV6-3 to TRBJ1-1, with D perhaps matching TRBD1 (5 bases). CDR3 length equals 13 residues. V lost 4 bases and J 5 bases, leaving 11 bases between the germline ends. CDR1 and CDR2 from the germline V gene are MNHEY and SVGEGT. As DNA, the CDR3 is TGTGCCAGCAGTTCAGCAGGGCAGACTGAAGCTTTCTTT. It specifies CASSSAGQTEAFF.

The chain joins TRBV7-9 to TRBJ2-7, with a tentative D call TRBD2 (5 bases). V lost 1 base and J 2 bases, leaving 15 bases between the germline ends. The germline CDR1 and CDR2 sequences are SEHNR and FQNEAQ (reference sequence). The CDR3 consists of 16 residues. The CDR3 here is CASSLDPLDRPYEQYF. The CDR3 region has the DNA TGTGCCAGCAGCTTAGATCCACTAGATCGGCCCTACGAGCAGTACTTC.

The DNA for the CDR3 is TGTGCCAGCAGACCTCTAGCGGGAGACTCCTACGAGCAGTACTTC. Translation gives CASRPLAGDSYEQYF. This chain uses TRBV6-5 with TRBJ2-7, with 10 bases aligning to TRBD2. This CDR3 has 15 residues. V lost 6 bases, J lost 0 bases, and 5 bases stayed unmatched. Germline lookup yields CDR1 MNHEY and CDR2 SVGAGI.

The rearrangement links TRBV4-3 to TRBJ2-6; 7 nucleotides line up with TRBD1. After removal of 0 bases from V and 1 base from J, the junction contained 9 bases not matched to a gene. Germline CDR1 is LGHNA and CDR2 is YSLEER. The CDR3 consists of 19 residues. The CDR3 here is CASSQDFTGVVSGANVLTF. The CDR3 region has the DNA TGCGCCAGCAGCCAAGATTTTACAGGGGTCGTTTCTGGGGCCAACGTCCTGACTTTC.